Shown below are 22 T cell receptor beta chains from a single sample sequenced in a study of blood T cell repertoires in COVID-19. This table comes from immunoSEQ multiplex PCR, and its TCRdb copy is limited to in-frame clones, with some not included. The table lists some 110,000 clones, about 84% of them singletons. Specimen: peripheral blood. All receptors derive from a human donor in a cohort sampled during active COVID-19.

The sample holds a few counts of this clone. V and J are TRBV7-2 and TRBJ2-7; 11 nucleotides align to TRBD1. Trimming took 5 bases from V and 3 from J; bases not matched to a gene: 3. Germline loops: CDR1 SGHTA, CDR2 FQGNSA. The CDR3 is made up of 14 amino acids. The CDR3: CASSLGQGVYEQYF. In DNA, the CDR3 is TGTGCCAGCAGCCTGGGACAGGGGGTCTACGAGCAGTACTTC.

This clone came up a few times. The rearrangement links TRBV27 to TRBJ2-1; D gene unclear. V was pared by 8 bases and J by 0 bases, with 14 bases between. Germline V gene data show CDR1 as MNHEY and CDR2 as SMNVEV (reference sequence). This CDR3 comprises 15 residues. The CDR3 coding sequence is TGTGCCAGCCGCCTACGTATTAGCTCCTACAATGAGCAGTTCTTC. As protein: CASRLRISSYNEQFF.

The genes are TRBV27 and TRBJ2-1; D not certain. Germline CDR1 and CDR2: MNHEY and SMNVEV (reference sequence). Trimming took off 5 bases at V and 4 bases at J, with 9 bases between the two ends. The CDR3 contains 13 residues. In nucleotides, the CDR3 is TGTGCCAGCAGTCGCCCTAATTACAATGAGCAGTTCTTC. This encodes CASSRPNYNEQFF.

The gene calls are TRBV7-2 and TRBJ1-5; D not certain. The V and J ends lost 4 bases and 4 bases respectively, with 8 bases between them. The CDR3 extends over 13 amino acids. Germline CDR1 is SGHTA and CDR2 is FQGNSA. Here the CDR3 DNA reads TGTGCCAGCAGCTGGGTGGAGAATCAGCCCCAGCATTTT. Translation gives CASSWVENQPQHF.

The rearrangement joins TRBV4-1 to TRBJ2-5, with a possible D match to TRBD2 (5 bases). Trimming removed 1 base at V and 5 bases at J, with 14 bases between. The CDR3 extends over 15 amino acids. CDR1 and CDR2 from the germline V gene are MGHRA and YSYEKL. CDR3 bases: TGCGCCAGCAGCCAAGGAACCACCCCGGGGGAGACCCAGTACTTC. Translating it yields CASSQGTTPGETQYF.

This sequence joins TRBV3-1 (or the pseudogene TRBV3-2) and TRBJ1-1; 7 nucleotides match TRBD1. CDR1 is LGHDT and CDR2 is YNNKEL in the germline V gene (reference sequence). CDR3 length equals 16 residues. Trimming at V came to 4 bases and at J to 4 bases, leaving 12 bases not matched to a gene. Written as DNA, the CDR3 is TGTGCCAGCAGCCTTCGAGGGGGCGGCCTCGGCACTGAAGCTTTCTTT. Its protein product is CASSLRGGGLGTEAFF.

CDR3 amino acids: CASSDNGNAGSFTDTQYF. Here the CDR3 DNA reads TGTGCCAGCAGTGATAATGGGAATGCGGGATCTTTCACAGATACGCAGTATTTT. V and J are TRBV2 and TRBJ2-3, with D possibly TRBD2 on 6 matching bases. The CDR3 is 18 residues long. V dropped 3 bases and J dropped 2 bases, with 21 bases sitting between them. In germline, CDR1 is SNHLY, CDR2 FYNNEI.

The chain uses TRBV2 and TRBJ1-6; tentative D call: TRBD1 (6 bases). Deletions cut 6 bases from V and 6 bases from J, with 15 bases between. The CDR3 is 15 residues long. Germline CDR1 reads SNHLY; CDR2 reads FYNNEI. CDR3 loop: CASSLEDSLNSPLHF. CDR3 DNA: TGTGCCAGCAGCCTAGAGGACAGTCTTAATTCACCCCTCCACTTT.

The V and J genes are TRBV19 and TRBJ2-7, with a tentative D call TRBD2 (5 bases). V was pared by 5 bases and J by 4 bases, with 24 bases between. This CDR3 spans 17 amino acids. Germline lookup yields CDR1 LNHDA and CDR2 SQIVND (reference sequence). CDR3 in DNA: TGTGCCAGTAGTCCGACCCTCCTGACGGACTCATCATACGAGCAGTACTTC. It specifies CASSPTLLTDSSYEQYF.

The CDR3 nucleotides are TGTGCCAGCAGTTATCGGACAGGGCCTCCTTACAATGAGCAGTTCTTC. It yields the protein CASSYRTGPPYNEQFF. This chain uses TRBV27 with TRBJ2-1; 8 positions match TRBD1. From germline, CDR1 is MNHEY and CDR2 SMNVEV (reference sequence). This CDR3 has 16 residues. The J segment lost 4 bases and the V segment lost 4 bases, leaving 9 bases of the junction unmatched.

On this clone itself: Distinct nucleotide sequences in the sample also encode this CDR3. The chain carries TRBV19 and TRBJ1-2, with 10 bases that match TRBD1. The CDR3 runs to 12 residues. CDR1 is LNHDA, CDR2 SQIVND, per germline (reference sequence). V gave up 9 bases and J gave up 4 bases; unmatched junction bases: 2. CDR3 nucleotides: TGTGCCAGCCGGACAGGGGGCTATGGCTACACCTTC. Translating gives CASRTGGYGYTF.

The gene calls are TRBV28 and TRBJ2-3; 8 nucleotides agree with TRBD2. This CDR3 is built from 15 residues. The J segment lost 5 bases and the V segment lost 7 bases, leaving 11 bases of the junction unmatched. CDR1 is MDHEN, CDR2 SYDVKM, per germline. The chain's CDR3 is CASTTNGRALDTQYF. The CDR3 DNA sequence: TGTGCCAGCACCACAAACGGGAGGGCCCTAGATACGCAGTATTTT. The variable domain in full, with the rest retrieved from reference TRBV28 and TRBJ2-3, is DVKVTQSSRYLVKRTGEKVFLECVQDMDHENMFWYRQDPGLGLRLIYFSYDVKMKEKGDIPEGYSVSREKKERFSLILESASTNQTSMYLCASTTNGRALDTQYFGPGTRLTVL.

The V and J genes are TRBV9 and TRBJ2-2, with TRBD2 identical over 11 bases. This CDR3 contains 17 residues. CDR1 SGDLS and CDR2 YYNGEE come from the germline V gene. J was trimmed by 5 bases and V by 0 bases; bases with no gene match: 6. The CDR3 DNA reads TGTGCCAGCAGCGTAGGAAATAGCGGGAGGGGGACCGGGGAGCTGTTTTTT. This sequence encodes CASSVGNSGRGTGELFF.

This clone was picked up a small number of times. The chain is built from TRBV24-1 and TRBJ2-7; 8 bases agree with TRBD2. Germline trimming cut 6 bases from V and 2 bases from J; bases unmatched to any gene: 5. Germline loops: CDR1 KGHDR, CDR2 SFDVKD. This CDR3 spans 14 amino acids. The CDR3: CATSPGGHTYEQYF. The CDR3 nucleotides read TGTGCCACCAGTCCGGGAGGGCACACCTACGAGCAGTACTTC.

The chain employs TRBV6-5 and TRBJ2-7; 9 bases fit TRBD2. The CDR3 sequence is 15 residues long. Germline V CDR1 and CDR2: MNHEY, SVGAGI. The V segment lost 6 bases and the J segment 2 bases; nucleotides outside the gene matches: 8. The CDR3 region is CASRNLAGDAYEQYF. In nucleotides, the CDR3 is TGTGCCAGCAGAAACTTAGCGGGAGACGCCTACGAGCAGTACTTC.

The rearrangement joins TRBV6-5 to TRBJ1-5, with 9 bases matching TRBD1. CDR1 MNHEY and CDR2 SVGAGI come from the germline V gene. The CDR3 totals 15 residues. Germline trimming cut 7 bases from V and 4 bases from J; bases unmatched to any gene: 8. The CDR3 loop reads CASMKGQGLNQPQHF. In DNA form, the CDR3 reads TGTGCCAGCATGAAGGGACAGGGCCTTAATCAGCCCCAGCATTTT.

A note on this clone: At one of its ends the junction is not consistent with the germline gene, which may arise from a read error. The rearrangement joins TRBV7-9 to TRBJ2-1; TRBD2 matches 16 bases. Germline V CDR1 and CDR2: SEHNR, FQNEAQ (reference sequence). The CDR3 consists of 19 residues. CDR3 nucleotide sequence: TGTGCCAGCAGCACCGGGACTAGCGGGAGGGCCGTCTCCCACAATGAGCAGTTCTTC. Amino acid sequence: CASSTGTSGRAVSHNEQFF. The full variable domain, completed using reference TRBV7-9 and TRBJ2-1, is DTGVSQNPRHKITKRGQNVTFRCDPISEHNRLYWYRQTLGQGPEFLTYFQNEAQLEKSRLLSDRFSAERPKGSFSTLEIQRTEQGDSAMYLCASSTGTSGRAVSHNEQFFGPGTRLTVL.

J is TRBJ1-6 and V is TRBV3-1 (or the pseudogene TRBV3-2); D unclear. The CDR3 loop spans 17 amino acids. CDR1 and CDR2 from the germline V gene are LGHDT and YNNKEL (reference sequence). Trimming shortened V by 11 bases and J by 0 bases, and 20 bases separated the two germline ends. CDR3 in amino acids: CAGPKPELSSYNSPLHF. CDR3 bases: TGTGCCGGTCCGAAACCCGAGTTGAGCTCCTATAATTCACCCCTCCACTTT.

The chain combines TRBV30 with TRBJ2-7; TRBD1 aligns across 8 bases. CDR1 and CDR2 from the germline V gene are GTSNPN and SVGIG (reference sequence). Trimming cost V 4 bases and J 4 bases; bases outside gene matches: 15. The CDR3 covers 16 residues. In DNA form, the CDR3 reads TGTGCCTGGAACGGAATCCAGGGGGCTACCCTATACGAGCAGTACTTC. It codes for CAWNGIQGATLYEQYF. The full variable domain, with the rest looked up from reference TRBV30 and TRBJ2-7, is SQTIHQWPATLVQPVGSPLSLECTVEGTSNPNLYWYRQAAGRGLQLLFYSVGIGQISSEVPQNLSASRPQDRQFILSSKKLLLSDSGFYLCAWNGIQGATLYEQYFGPGTRLTVT.

V usage is TRBV7-9 and J usage is TRBJ2-1, with 7 bases that match TRBD1. This CDR3 is 14 amino acids long. The junction had 8 bases not matched to a gene; V was cut back by 3 bases and J by 9 bases. The germline CDR1 and CDR2 sequences are SEHNR and FQNEAQ (reference sequence). Here the CDR3 reads CASSLRQGRGEQFF. CDR3 nucleotide sequence: TGTGCCAGCAGCTTGAGACAGGGCAGGGGTGAGCAGTTCTTC.

The chain links TRBV7-2 to TRBJ2-3, with D maybe TRBD2 (6 bases). Germline-derived CDR1 and CDR2 are SGHTA and FQGNSA. V was shortened by 5 bases and J by 3 bases, with 15 bases between the two germline ends. This CDR3 is built from 15 residues. The DNA of the CDR3 is TGTGCCAGCAGCAACAACGCGGGATATACAGATACGCAGTATTTT. Translating it yields CASSNNAGYTDTQYF.

This chain links TRBV6-2 or TRBV6-3 with TRBJ2-1; TRBD1 aligns across 7 bases. The CDR3 covers 15 residues. V shed 4 bases, J shed 4 bases, and the junction held 7 bases outside the gene matches. Germline values: CDR1 MNHEY, CDR2 SVGEGT. The CDR3 bases are TGTGCCAGCAGTTCGACAGGGAATCGATACAATGAGCAGTTCTTC. It yields the protein CASSSTGNRYNEQFF.